This TCR beta chain came from a study of T-cell memory formation after mild COVID-19. Study-wide findings and caveats: Contracting CD4+ clones were located mainly in CM and EM, and CD8+ clones in EMRA. Pre-infection memory already had some responding clones, implying cross-reactive memory joined. Whether second-wave clones peaking at day 37 were SARS-CoV-2 specific went unconfirmed.

The authors produced TCR alpha and TCR beta cDNA libraries with sample barcodes and UMIs by 5'RACE using constant-segment primers. Using its own MiXCR run on the 5' RACE reads, TCRdb lists one record per CDR3 protein. The repertoire has 300,000 to 400,000 distinct CDR3 sequences, around a sixth of them found once; the top ten carry 20% to 25%. Between the trimmed V and J ends, which lost 7 bases and 1 base, there was a span of 17 bases. Per the germline V gene, CDR1 is MNHEY and CDR2 is SVGAGI. The CDR3 covers 16 residues. With respect to this clonotype: Its antigen is unknown.

The sequence was obtained from a man in his late teens or twenties who had mild COVID-19 (a few samples of this study predate the infection). Cell type and time point are not known. V is TRBV6-5 and J is TRBJ1-3; weak D call: TRBD1 (5 bases). Sequenced sample: PBMCs or a T cell subset sorted from them (not recorded which). The CDR3 spells CASTSGGPFSGNTIYF. The CDR3 bases are TGTGCCAGCACCTCGGGGGGACCATTTTCTGGAAACACCATATATTTT.